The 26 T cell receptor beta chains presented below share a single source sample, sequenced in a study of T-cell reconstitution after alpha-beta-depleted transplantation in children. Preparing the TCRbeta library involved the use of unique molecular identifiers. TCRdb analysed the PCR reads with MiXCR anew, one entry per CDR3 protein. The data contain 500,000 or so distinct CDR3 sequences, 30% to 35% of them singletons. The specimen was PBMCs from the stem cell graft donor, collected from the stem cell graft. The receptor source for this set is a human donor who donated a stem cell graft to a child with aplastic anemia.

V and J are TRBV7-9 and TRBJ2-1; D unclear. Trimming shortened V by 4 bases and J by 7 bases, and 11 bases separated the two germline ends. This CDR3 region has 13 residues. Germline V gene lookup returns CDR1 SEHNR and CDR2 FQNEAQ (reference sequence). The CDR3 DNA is TGTGCCAGCAGCTCTTCTAGACCAAATGAGCAGTTCTTC. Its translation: CASSSSRPNEQFF. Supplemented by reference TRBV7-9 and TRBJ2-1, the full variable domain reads DTGVSQNPRHKITKRGQNVTFRCDPISEHNRLYWYRQTLGQGPEFLTYFQNEAQLEKSRLLSDRFSAERPKGSFSTLEIQRTEQGDSAMYLCASSSSRPNEQFFGPGTRLTVL.

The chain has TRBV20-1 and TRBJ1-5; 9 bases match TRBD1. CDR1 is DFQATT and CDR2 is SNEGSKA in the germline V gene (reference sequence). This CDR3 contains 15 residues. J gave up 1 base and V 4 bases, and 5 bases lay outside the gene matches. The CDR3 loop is CSATTGGGSNQPQHF. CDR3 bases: TGCAGTGCTACTACAGGGGGCGGGAGCAATCAGCCCCAGCATTTT.

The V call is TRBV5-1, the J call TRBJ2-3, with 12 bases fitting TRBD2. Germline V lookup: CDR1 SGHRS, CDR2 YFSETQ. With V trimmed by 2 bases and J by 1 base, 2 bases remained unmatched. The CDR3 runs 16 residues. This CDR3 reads CASSFGLAGRTDTQYF. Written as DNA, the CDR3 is TGCGCCAGCAGCTTCGGACTAGCGGGACGCACAGATACGCAGTATTTT.

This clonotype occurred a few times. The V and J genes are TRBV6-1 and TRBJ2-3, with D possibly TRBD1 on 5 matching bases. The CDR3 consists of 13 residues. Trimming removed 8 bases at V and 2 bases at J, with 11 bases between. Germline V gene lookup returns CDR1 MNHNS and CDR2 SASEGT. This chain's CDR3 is CASGQGFTDTQYF. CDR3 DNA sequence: TGTGCCAGCGGGCAGGGTTTCACAGATACGCAGTATTTT.

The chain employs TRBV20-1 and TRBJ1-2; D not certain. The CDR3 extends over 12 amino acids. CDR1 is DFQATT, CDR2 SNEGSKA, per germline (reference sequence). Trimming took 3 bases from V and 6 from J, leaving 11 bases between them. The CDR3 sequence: CSARGAGDGYTF. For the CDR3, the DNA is TGCAGTGCTAGGGGAGCGGGCGATGGCTACACCTTC.

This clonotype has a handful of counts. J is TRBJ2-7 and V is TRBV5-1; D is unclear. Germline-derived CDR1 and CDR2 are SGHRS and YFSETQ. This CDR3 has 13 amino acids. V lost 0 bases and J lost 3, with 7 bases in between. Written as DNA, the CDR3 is TGCGCCAGCAGCTTGGGCCCTAACTACGAGCAGTACGTC. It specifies CASSLGPNYEQYV.

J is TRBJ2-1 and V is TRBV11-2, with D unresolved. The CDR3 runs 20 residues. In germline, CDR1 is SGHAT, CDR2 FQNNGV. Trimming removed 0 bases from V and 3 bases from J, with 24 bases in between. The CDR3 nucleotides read TGTGCCAGCAGCTTAGATCTCTGGGTTTGGGAAAAGAGGAACTACAATGAGCAGTTCTTC. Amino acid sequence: CASSLDLWVWEKRNYNEQFF.

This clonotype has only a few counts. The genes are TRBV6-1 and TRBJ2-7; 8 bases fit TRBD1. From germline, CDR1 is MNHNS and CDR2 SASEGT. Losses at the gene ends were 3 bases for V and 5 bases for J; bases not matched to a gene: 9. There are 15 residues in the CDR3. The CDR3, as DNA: TGTGCCAGCAGTGAGGAGGCAGGGGGCTACAACGAGCAGTACTTC. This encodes CASSEEAGGYNEQYF.

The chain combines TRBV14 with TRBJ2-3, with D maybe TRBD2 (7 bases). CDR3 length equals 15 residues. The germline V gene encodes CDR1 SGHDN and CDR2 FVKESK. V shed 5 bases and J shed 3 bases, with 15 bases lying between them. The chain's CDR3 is CASSAWGGATDTQYF. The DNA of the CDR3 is TGTGCCAGCAGCGCCTGGGGGGGCGCGACAGATACGCAGTATTTT.

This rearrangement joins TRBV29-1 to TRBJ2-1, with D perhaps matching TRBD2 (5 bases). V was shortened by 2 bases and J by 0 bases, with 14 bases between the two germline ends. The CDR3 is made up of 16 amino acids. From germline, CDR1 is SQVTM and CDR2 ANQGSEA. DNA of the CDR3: TGCAGCGTTGAACCGCTAGCCGAGAGCTCCTACAATGAGCAGTTCTTC. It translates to CSVEPLAESSYNEQFF.

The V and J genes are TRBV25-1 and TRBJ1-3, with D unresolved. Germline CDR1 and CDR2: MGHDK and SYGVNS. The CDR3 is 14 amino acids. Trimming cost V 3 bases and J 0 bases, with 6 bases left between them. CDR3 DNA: TGTGCCAGCAGTGAGGGATACTCTGGAAACACCATATATTTT. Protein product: CASSEGYSGNTIYF.

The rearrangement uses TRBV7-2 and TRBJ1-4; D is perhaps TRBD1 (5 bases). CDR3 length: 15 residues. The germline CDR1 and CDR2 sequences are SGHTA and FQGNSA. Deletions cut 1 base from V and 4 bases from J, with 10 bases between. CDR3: CASSLGQTINEKLFF. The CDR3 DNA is TGTGCCAGCAGCTTAGGACAGACTATTAATGAAAAACTGTTTTTT. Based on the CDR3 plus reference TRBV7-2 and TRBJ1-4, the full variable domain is GAGVSQSPSNKVTEKGKDVELRCDPISGHTALYWYRQSLGQGLEFLIYFQGNSAPDKSGLPSDRFSAERTGGSVSTLTIQRTQQEDSAVYLCASSLGQTINEKLFFGSGTQLSVL.

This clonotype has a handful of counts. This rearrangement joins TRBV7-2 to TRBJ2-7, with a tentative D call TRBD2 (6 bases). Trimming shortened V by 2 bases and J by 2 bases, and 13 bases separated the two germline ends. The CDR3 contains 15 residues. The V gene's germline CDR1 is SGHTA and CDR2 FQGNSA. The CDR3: CASSLSPGAPYEQYV. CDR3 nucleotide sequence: TGTGCCAGCAGCTTATCGCCGGGAGCCCCCTACGAGCAGTACGTC.

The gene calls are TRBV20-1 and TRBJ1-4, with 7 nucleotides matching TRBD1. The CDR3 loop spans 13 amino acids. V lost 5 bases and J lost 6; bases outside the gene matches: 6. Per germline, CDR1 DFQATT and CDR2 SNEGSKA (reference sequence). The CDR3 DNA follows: TGCAGTGCTTTACAGGGGCGCGATGAAAAACTGTTTTTT. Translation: CSALQGRDEKLFF.

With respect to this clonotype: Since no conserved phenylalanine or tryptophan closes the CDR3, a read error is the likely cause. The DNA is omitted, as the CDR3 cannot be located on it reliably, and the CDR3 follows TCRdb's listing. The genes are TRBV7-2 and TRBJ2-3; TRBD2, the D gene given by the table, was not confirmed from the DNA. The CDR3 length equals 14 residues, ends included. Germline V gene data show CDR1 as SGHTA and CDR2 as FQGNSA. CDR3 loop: CASSLGGVRETKQY.

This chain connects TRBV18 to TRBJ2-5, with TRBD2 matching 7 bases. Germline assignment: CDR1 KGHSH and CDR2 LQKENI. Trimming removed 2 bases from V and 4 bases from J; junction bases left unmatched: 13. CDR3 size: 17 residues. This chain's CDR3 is CASSPYLVQERGETQYF. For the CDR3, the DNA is TGTGCCAGCTCACCATATTTGGTTCAGGAGCGGGGAGAGACCCAGTACTTC. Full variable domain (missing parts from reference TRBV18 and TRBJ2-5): NAGVMQNPRHLVRRRGQEARLRCSPMKGHSHVYWYRQLPEEGLKFMVYLQKENIIDESGMPKERFSAEFPKEGPSILRIQQVVRGDSAAYFCASSPYLVQERGETQYFGPGTRLLVL.

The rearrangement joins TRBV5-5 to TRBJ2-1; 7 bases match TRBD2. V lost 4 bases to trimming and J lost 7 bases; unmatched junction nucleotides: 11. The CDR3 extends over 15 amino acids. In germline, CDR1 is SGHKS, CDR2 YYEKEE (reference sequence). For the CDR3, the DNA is TGTGCCAGCAGCATAGGACTAGTGAGGGTTAATGAGCAGTTCTTC. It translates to CASSIGLVRVNEQFF.

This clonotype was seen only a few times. CDR3 in amino acids: CAWSLWGGTEAFF. CDR3 nucleotides: TGTGCCTGGAGTCTTTGGGGAGGGACTGAAGCTTTCTTT. The chain is built from TRBV30 and TRBJ1-1; D is uncertain. Germline V gene sequence: CDR1 GTSNPN, CDR2 SVGIG (reference sequence). The CDR3 consists of 13 residues. V was cut by 2 bases and J by 5 bases, with 12 bases left in between.

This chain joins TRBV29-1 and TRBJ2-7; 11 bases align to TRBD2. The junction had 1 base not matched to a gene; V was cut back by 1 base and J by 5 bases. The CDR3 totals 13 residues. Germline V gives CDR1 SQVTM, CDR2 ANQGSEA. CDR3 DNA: TGCAGCGTTGAAGGACTAGCGGGAAACGAGCAGTACTTC. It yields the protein CSVEGLAGNEQYF.

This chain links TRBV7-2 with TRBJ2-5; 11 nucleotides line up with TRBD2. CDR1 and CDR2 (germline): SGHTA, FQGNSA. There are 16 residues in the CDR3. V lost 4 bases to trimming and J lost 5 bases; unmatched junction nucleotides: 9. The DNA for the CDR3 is TGTGCCAGCAGCTCCACTAGCGGGAGCTGGACTGAGACCCAGTACTTC. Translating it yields CASSSTSGSWTETQYF.

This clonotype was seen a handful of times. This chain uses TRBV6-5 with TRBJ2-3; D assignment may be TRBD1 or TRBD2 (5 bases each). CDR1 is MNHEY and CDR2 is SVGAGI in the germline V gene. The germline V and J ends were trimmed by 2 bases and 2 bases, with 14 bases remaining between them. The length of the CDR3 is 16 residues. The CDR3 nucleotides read TGTGCCAGCAGTTACGGGAGTACAGGAGCCACAGATACGCAGTATTTT. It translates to CASSYGSTGATDTQYF.

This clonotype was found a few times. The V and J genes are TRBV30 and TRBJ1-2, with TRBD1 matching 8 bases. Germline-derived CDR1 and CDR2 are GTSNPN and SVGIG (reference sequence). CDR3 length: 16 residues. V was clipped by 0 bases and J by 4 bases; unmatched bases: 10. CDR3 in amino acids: CAWSVPAGTGRYGYTF. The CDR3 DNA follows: TGTGCCTGGAGTGTTCCCGCCGGGACAGGACGCTATGGCTACACCTTC.

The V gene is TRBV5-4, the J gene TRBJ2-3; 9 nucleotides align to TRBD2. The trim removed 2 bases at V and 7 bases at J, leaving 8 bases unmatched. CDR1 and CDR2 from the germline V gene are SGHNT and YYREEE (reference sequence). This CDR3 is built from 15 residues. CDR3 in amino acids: CASSFRREGGNTQYF. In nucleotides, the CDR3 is TGTGCCAGCAGCTTCCGGCGGGAGGGCGGAAATACGCAGTATTTT.

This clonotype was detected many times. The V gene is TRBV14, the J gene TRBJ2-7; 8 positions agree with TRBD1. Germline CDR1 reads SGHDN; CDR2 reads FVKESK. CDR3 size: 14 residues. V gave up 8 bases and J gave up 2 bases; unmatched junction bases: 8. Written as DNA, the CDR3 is TGTGCCAGCGCACGAGGGACAGGACCCTACGAGCAGTACGTC. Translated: CASARGTGPYEQYV.

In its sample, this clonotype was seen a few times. CDR3 region: CAISEGQSMNTEAFF. CDR3 in DNA: TGTGCCATCAGTGAAGGGCAGTCGATGAACACTGAAGCTTTCTTT. The rearrangement links TRBV10-3 to TRBJ1-1; the D is unclear. The CDR3 extends over 15 amino acids. V lost 3 bases and J 0 bases, leaving 11 bases between the germline ends. Per germline, CDR1 ENHRY and CDR2 SYGVKD.

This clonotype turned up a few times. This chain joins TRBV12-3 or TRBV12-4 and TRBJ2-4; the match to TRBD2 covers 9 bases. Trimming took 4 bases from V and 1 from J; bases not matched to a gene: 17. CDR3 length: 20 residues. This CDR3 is CASSWSSAGGPFLAKNIQYF. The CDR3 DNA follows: TGTGCCAGCAGTTGGAGTTCGGCGGGAGGGCCCTTTCTGGCCAAAAACATTCAGTACTTC.